A selection of T cell receptor beta chains follows, all from one sample in a study of blood T cell repertoires in COVID-19. Sequencing was performed with immunoSEQ multiplex PCR; in TCRdb, only in-frame clones are kept and a portion is missing. The table includes about 310,000 clones, about nine tenths detected once. Source material: PBMCs or T cells enriched from blood (not recorded which). The receptors derive from a middle-aged woman who had recovered from COVID-19. Each CDR3 is given with its conserved first and last residue. Each record gives: clone size, D gene, J gene, V gene, CDR3 DNA, CDR3 protein. The D gene is left open where the match is weak. Clone size is not always given. Where it is, it says once, few, many or a class for expanded clones.

clone size: .
D gene: .
J gene: TRBJ2-7
V gene: TRBV6-2/TRBV6-3
CDR3 DNA: TGTGCCAGCAGTGATTTTGGGGCGGACCTAACCTACGAGCAGTACTTC
CDR3 protein: CASSDFGADLTYEQYF

clone size: .
D gene: TRBD1
J gene: TRBJ2-2
V gene: TRBV10-3
CDR3 DNA: TGTGCCATCAGTGAAGACAGGGCGAACACCGGGGAGCTGTTTTTT
CDR3 protein: CAISEDRANTGELFF

clone size: .
D gene: .
J gene: TRBJ1-4
V gene: TRBV28
CDR3 DNA: TGTGCCAGCAGTTCCGTTGACATTAACGAAAAACTGTTTTTT
CDR3 protein: CASSSVDINEKLFF

clone size: .
D gene: TRBD1
J gene: TRBJ1-5
V gene: TRBV11-1
CDR3 DNA: TGTGCCAGCAGCTTGACAGGGCGCAATCAGCCCCAGCATTTT
CDR3 protein: CASSLTGRNQPQHF

clone size: few
D gene: .
J gene: TRBJ2-2
V gene: TRBV5-6
CDR3 DNA: TGTGCCAGCAGCTTGCCGAGTGGTGGCGGGGAGCTGTTTTTT
CDR3 protein: CASSLPSGGGELFF

clone size: .
D gene: .
J gene: TRBJ1-6
V gene: TRBV5-4
CDR3 DNA: TGTGCCAGCAGCTTGGGCGCTGGGCCCATTAATTCACCCCTCCACTTT
CDR3 protein: CASSLGAGPINSPLHF

clone size: .
D gene: TRBD2
J gene: TRBJ2-3
V gene: TRBV5-4
CDR3 DNA: TGTGCCAGCAGCTTGGCGTCTAGCGGGATTAGAGGGGGTACGCAGTATTTT
CDR3 protein: CASSLASSGIRGGTQYF

clone size: .
D gene: .
J gene: TRBJ2-4
V gene: TRBV28
CDR3 DNA: TGTGCCACCCGTGGGACTGCAAACATTCAGTACTTC
CDR3 protein: CATRGTANIQYF

clone size: .
D gene: TRBD2
J gene: TRBJ2-7
V gene: TRBV7-2
CDR3 DNA: TGTGCCAGCAGCTTAGCGGGAGGGAGCTCCTACGAGCAGTACTTC
CDR3 protein: CASSLAGGSSYEQYF

clone size: .
D gene: TRBD1
J gene: TRBJ1-6
V gene: TRBV6-5
CDR3 DNA: TGTGCCAGCAGGGGACAGAATAATTCACCCCTCCACTTT
CDR3 protein: CASRGQNNSPLHF

clone size: .
D gene: TRBD2
J gene: TRBJ2-3
V gene: TRBV7-2
CDR3 DNA: TGTGCCAGCAGACGGACTAGCGGGGGGGCCGGCACAGATACGCAGTATTTT
CDR3 protein: CASRRTSGGAGTDTQYF

clone size: .
D gene: TRBD2
J gene: TRBJ2-1
V gene: TRBV9
CDR3 DNA: TGTGCCAGCAGCGTAGGGGCTGGCGGGGGCTACAATGAGCAGTTCTTC
CDR3 protein: CASSVGAGGGYNEQFF

clone size: .
D gene: .
J gene: TRBJ2-7
V gene: TRBV10-3
CDR3 DNA: TGTGCCACCGTGGGACTTTCCAACGAGCAGTACTTC
CDR3 protein: CATVGLSNEQYF

clone size: .
D gene: .
J gene: TRBJ2-3
V gene: TRBV4-3
CDR3 DNA: TGCGCCAGCAGCCAAGATTGGGCAGGGGTAAGCACAGATACGCAGTATTTT
CDR3 protein: CASSQDWAGVSTDTQYF

clone size: .
D gene: .
J gene: TRBJ1-2
V gene: TRBV2
CDR3 DNA: TGTGCCAGCAGTGAATATGGGAGTATTGACTACACCTTC
CDR3 protein: CASSEYGSIDYTF

clone size: .
D gene: .
J gene: TRBJ1-1
V gene: TRBV5-1
CDR3 DNA: TGCGCCAGCAGCTTTGGGGTCGGAGGTGAAGCTTTCTTT
CDR3 protein: CASSFGVGGEAFF

clone size: .
D gene: TRBD2
J gene: TRBJ2-7
V gene: TRBV7-2
CDR3 DNA: TGTGCCAGCAGCTTGGTAGCGGGAGGAGCGGGCGAGCAGTACTTC
CDR3 protein: CASSLVAGGAGEQYF

clone size: .
D gene: .
J gene: TRBJ1-4
V gene: TRBV5-1
CDR3 DNA: TGCGCCAGCACCTTTTCCGGGGGGCATGGTGAAAAACTGTTTTTT
CDR3 protein: CASTFSGGHGEKLFF

clone size: .
D gene: TRBD2
J gene: TRBJ2-1
V gene: TRBV19
CDR3 DNA: TGTGCCAGTAGTACCGGGACTATACAATACAATGAGCAGTTCTTC
CDR3 protein: CASSTGTIQYNEQFF